This T cell receptor (beta chain) was identified during a study of T-cell memory formation after mild COVID-19. MiXCR, applied by TCRdb to the 5' RACE reads, yields one record per CDR3 protein. The data show a few hundred thousand distinct CDR3 sequences, with 8.5% to 9.5% seen just once and 20% to 25% held by the top ten. This CDR3 region has 12 residues. V dropped 7 bases and J dropped 2 bases, with 7 bases sitting between them. From germline, CDR1 is SGDLS and CDR2 YYNGEE. The specimen was PBMCs or a T cell subset sorted from them (not recorded which). The sequence derives from a man aged 18 to 29 who had mild COVID-19 (a few samples of this study predate the infection). Cell type and time point are not known. This chain uses TRBV9 with TRBJ2-1; no firm D call. The CDR3 bases are TGTGCCAGCGAGGCGGCCTACAATGAGCAGTTCTTC. It specifies CASEAAYNEQFF.